This entry lists 17 T cell receptor beta chains sequenced from one sample in a study of CD8+ T cells in alopecia areata. The sample's treatment: oral pan-JAK inhibitor, 5-10 mg twice daily. As the sequencing template, cDNA was produced by extracting RNA and reverse transcribing it. Repertoires were generated with immunoSEQ multiplex PCR, while TCRdb's copy carries only in-frame clones and drops some. The table records hundreds of thousands of clones, roughly 60% of them present only once. The sample in question was CD4+ T cells sorted from blood, obtained at week 24, from a patient treated with tofacitinib. All receptors come from a human donor with alopecia areata.

The V gene is TRBV6-1, the J gene TRBJ1-2; D is uncertain. Trimming shortened V by 1 base and J by 8 bases, and 5 bases separated the two germline ends. This CDR3 has 11 residues. Germline V gene lookup returns CDR1 MNHNS and CDR2 SASEGT. The CDR3 region is CASSEGWGYTF. For the CDR3, the DNA is TGTGCCAGCAGTGAAGGGTGGGGCTACACCTTC.

The chain has TRBV27 and TRBJ2-7; TRBD1 is a possible D gene (6 bases). Germline lookup yields CDR1 MNHEY and CDR2 SMNVEV (reference sequence). The CDR3 runs to 12 residues. V lost 7 bases, J lost 5 bases, and 12 bases lay in between. The CDR3 bases are TGTGCCAGCACTGGCAGGGGTAACGAGCAGTACTTC. Protein product: CASTGRGNEQYF.

As for this clone: The same CDR3 also results from other DNA sequences found in this sample. The chain joins TRBV11-2 to TRBJ1-1; D is undetermined. Between the trimmed V and J ends, which lost 5 bases and 2 bases, there was a span of 3 bases. Looked up from germline, CDR1 is SGHAT and CDR2 is FQNNGV. CDR3 length equals 11 residues. The CDR3 bases are TGTGCCAGCAGCCTAAACACTGAAGCTTTCTTT. Its protein product is CASSLNTEAFF. The whole variable domain, filled in from reference TRBV11-2 and TRBJ1-1, reads EAGVAQSPRYKIIEKRQSVAFWCNPISGHATLYWYQQILGQGPKLLIQFQNNGVVDDSQLPKDRFSAERLKGVDSTLKIQPAKLEDSAVYLCASSLNTEAFFGQGTRLTVV.

The chain joins TRBV9 to TRBJ2-1; D unclear. In germline, CDR1 is SGDLS, CDR2 YYNGEE. V was trimmed by 3 bases and J by 6 bases, leaving 13 bases between them. CDR3 length equals 14 residues. CDR3 bases: TGTGCCAGCAGCGCCCCCGGTCCCCCCAATGAGCAGTTCTTC. Its protein product is CASSAPGPPNEQFF. The variable domain in full, completed from reference TRBV9 and TRBJ2-1, reads DSGVTQTPKHLITATGQRVTLRCSPRSGDLSVYWYQQSLDQGLQFLIQYYNGEERAKGNILERFSAQQFPDLHSELNLSSLELGDSALYFCASSAPGPPNEQFFGPGTRLTVL.

Comment on this clone: Other DNA sequences in this sample translate to the same CDR3. This sequence joins TRBV5-1 and TRBJ1-1; 8 nucleotides line up with TRBD1. The CDR3 has 13 residues. In germline, CDR1 is SGHRS, CDR2 YFSETQ. J was trimmed by 4 bases and V by 4 bases; bases with no gene match: 3. The CDR3 bases are TGCGCCAGCAGCCTAGACAGGGGCACTGAAGCTTTCTTT. It yields the protein CASSLDRGTEAFF.

This sequence joins TRBV29-1 and TRBJ2-3, with D maybe TRBD2 (7 bases). Germline V gene lookup returns CDR1 SQVTM and CDR2 ANQGSEA. Trimming stripped 2 bases from V and 4 bases from J, with 10 bases between. This CDR3 comprises 13 residues. This CDR3 reads CSVERGGADTQYF. As DNA, the CDR3 is TGCAGCGTTGAAAGGGGGGGCGCAGATACGCAGTATTTT.

The CDR3 sequence: CASNRGRQETQYF. For the CDR3, the DNA is TGTGCCAGCAATCGTGGCAGACAAGAGACCCAGTACTTC. The gene calls are TRBV7-2 and TRBJ2-5; D is ambiguous. V lost 7 bases and J lost 2, with 11 bases in between. The CDR3 runs 13 residues. Germline CDR1 reads SGHTA; CDR2 reads FQGNSA.

This clone has more than one count but fewer than ten. The same CDR3 also results from other DNA sequences found in this sample. This chain joins TRBV29-1 and TRBJ1-2; D is unresolved. The CDR3 runs to 11 residues. Per the germline V gene, CDR1 is SQVTM and CDR2 is ANQGSEA. The V end was cut by 6 bases, the J end by 1 base, with 6 bases between. The CDR3, as DNA: TGCAGCGTCGAGTATAACTATGGCTACACCTTC. It codes for CSVEYNYGYTF.

The rearrangement joins TRBV30 to TRBJ1-6, with D possibly being TRBD1 (6 bases). The germline gives CDR1 GTSNPN, CDR2 SVGIG (reference sequence). This CDR3 comprises 14 residues. V was shortened by 4 bases and J by 1 base, with 8 bases between the two germline ends. Here the CDR3 reads CAWKGVSYNSPLHF. The CDR3 DNA reads as TGTGCCTGGAAGGGGGTTTCCTATAATTCACCCCTCCACTTT.

This rearrangement joins TRBV29-1 to TRBJ1-2, with TRBD1 identical over 9 bases. V was pared by 4 bases and J by 5 bases, with 5 bases of the junction left unmatched. CDR3 length: 13 residues. Germline V CDR1 and CDR2: SQVTM, ANQGSEA. CDR3: CSVGGQGRYGYTF. The CDR3 nucleotides read TGCAGCGTTGGGGGACAGGGAAGGTATGGCTACACCTTC.

The chain joins TRBV30 to TRBJ1-5; TRBD1 agrees at 7 bases. The V segment lost 2 bases and the J segment 5 bases; nucleotides outside the gene matches: 3. This CDR3 is 13 amino acids long. In germline, CDR1 is GTSNPN, CDR2 SVGIG (reference sequence). The CDR3 loop reads CAWSTGVDQPQHF. CDR3 DNA: TGTGCCTGGAGTACAGGGGTGGATCAGCCCCAGCATTTT. Based on the CDR3 plus reference TRBV30 and TRBJ1-5, the full variable domain is SQTIHQWPATLVQPVGSPLSLECTVEGTSNPNLYWYRQAAGRGLQLLFYSVGIGQISSEVPQNLSASRPQDRQFILSSKKLLLSDSGFYLCAWSTGVDQPQHFGDGTRLSIL.

J is TRBJ1-6 and V is TRBV13; D gene uncertain. The CDR3 contains 14 residues. Trimming took 3 bases from V and 8 from J, leaving 11 bases between them. From germline, CDR1 is PRHDT and CDR2 FYEKMQ (reference sequence). The chain's CDR3 is CASSFPSYYSPLHF. The CDR3 nucleotides are TGTGCCAGCAGCTTCCCCTCCTACTATTCACCCCTCCACTTT. Full variable domain (missing parts from reference TRBV13 and TRBJ1-6): AAGVIQSPRHLIKEKRETATLKCYPIPRHDTVYWYQQGPGQDPQFLISFYEKMQSDKGSIPDRFSAQQFSDYHSELNMSSLELGDSALYFCASSFPSYYSPLHFGNGTRLTVT.

The V and J genes are TRBV5-6 and TRBJ2-5; the D gene is possibly TRBD2 (5 bases). The germline gives CDR1 SGHDT, CDR2 YYEEEE. The CDR3 contains 13 residues. The V and J ends lost 1 base and 7 bases respectively, with 11 bases between them. CDR3 bases: TGTGCCAGCAGCTTGAGTAGCGAGGGGACCCAGTACTTC. It codes for CASSLSSEGTQYF. Drawing the rest from reference TRBV5-6 and TRBJ2-5, the complete variable domain is DAGVTQSPTHLIKTRGQQVTLRCSPKSGHDTVSWYQQALGQGPQFIFQYYEEEERQRGNFPDRFSGHQFPNYSSELNVNALLLGDSALYLCASSLSSEGTQYFGPGTRLLVL.

V and J are TRBV19 and TRBJ2-5; 7 nucleotides match TRBD2. The CDR3 totals 14 residues. The V gene end was trimmed by 1 base and the J gene end by 5 bases; junction bases not matched to a gene: 4. The germline gives CDR1 LNHDA, CDR2 SQIVND (reference sequence). The CDR3 sequence: CASSIGLAGETQYF. The CDR3 nucleotides read TGTGCCAGTAGTATAGGACTAGCTGGGGAGACCCAGTACTTC.

A few counts support this clone. The chain has TRBV5-5 and TRBJ1-1, with unresolved D. CDR1 and CDR2 (germline): SGHKS, YYEKEE (reference sequence). The V gene lost 4 bases and the J gene lost 7 bases, with 11 bases spanning the gap. CDR3 length: 12 amino acids. This CDR3 reads CASSLAPVEAFF. The CDR3 DNA follows: TGTGCCAGCAGCCTTGCACCCGTTGAAGCTTTCTTT.

The gene calls are TRBV29-1 and TRBJ2-7; tentative D call: TRBD2 (5 bases). V lost 4 bases and J lost 5, with 15 bases in between. The germline V gene encodes CDR1 SQVTM and CDR2 ANQGSEA. This CDR3 region has 13 residues. The CDR3: CSVAARFGDEQYF. In nucleotides, the CDR3 is TGCAGCGTTGCGGCCAGGTTCGGGGACGAGCAGTACTTC.

The V and J genes are TRBV7-9 and TRBJ1-6; D not resolved. Deletions cut 3 bases from V and 13 bases from J, with 16 bases between. CDR3 length: 14 amino acids. Germline V gene sequence: CDR1 SEHNR, CDR2 FQNEAQ (reference sequence). CDR3 sequence: CASSLDPALSPLHF. Here the CDR3 DNA reads TGTGCCAGCAGCTTGGACCCCGCCCTTTCGCCCCTCCACTTT.